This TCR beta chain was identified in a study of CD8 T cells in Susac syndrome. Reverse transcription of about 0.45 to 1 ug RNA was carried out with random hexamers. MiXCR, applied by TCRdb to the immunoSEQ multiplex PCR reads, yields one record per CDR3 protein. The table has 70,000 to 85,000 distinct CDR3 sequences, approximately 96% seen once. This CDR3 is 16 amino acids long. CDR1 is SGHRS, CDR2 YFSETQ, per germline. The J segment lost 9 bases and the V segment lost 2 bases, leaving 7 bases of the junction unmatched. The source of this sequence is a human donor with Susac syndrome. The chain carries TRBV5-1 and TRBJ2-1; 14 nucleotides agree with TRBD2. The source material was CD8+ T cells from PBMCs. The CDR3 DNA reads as TGCGCCAGCAGCTTCGAGACCGGGACTAGCGGGAGTGAGCAGTTCTTC. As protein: CASSFETGTSGSEQFF. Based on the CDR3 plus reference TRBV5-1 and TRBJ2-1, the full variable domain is KAGVTQTPRYLIKTRGQQVTLSCSPISGHRSVSWYQQTPGQGLQFLFEYFSETQRNKGNFPGRFSGRQFSNSRSEMNVSTLELGDSALYLCASSFETGTSGSEQFFGPGTRLTVL.